One sample yielded the 27 T cell receptor beta chains listed below, sequenced in a study of blood T cell repertoires in COVID-19. Sequencing used immunoSEQ multiplex PCR; TCRdb keeps in-frame clones, though not all of them. In the table there are about 210,000 clones, over 80% of which are singletons. Sequencing used peripheral blood. These receptors were obtained from a woman aged 55 to 70 with COVID-19, enrolled during active disease.

CDR3 coding DNA: TGTGCAAGTCGCTTATGTTGGGGACAGCGCTCCTACGAGCAGTACGTC. This codes for CASRLCWGQRSYEQYV. The J gene is TRBJ2-7, the V gene TRBV12-2; TRBD1 was called by the table and not checked on the DNA. TRBV12-2 is listed as a pseudogene. The CDR3 has 16 amino acids.

V and J are TRBV6-5 and TRBJ1-6, with D perhaps matching TRBD1 (6 bases). CDR3 length: 14 amino acids. V shed 6 bases and J shed 5 bases, with 11 bases lying between them. The germline gives CDR1 MNHEY, CDR2 SVGAGI. The CDR3 sequence is CASRRQANNSPLHF. The CDR3 bases are TGTGCCAGCAGACGACAGGCTAATAATTCACCCCTCCACTTT.

This chain uses TRBV7-2 with TRBJ1-5; D may be TRBD1 (5 bases). The CDR3 covers 16 residues. The V gene lost 5 bases and the J gene lost 6 bases, with 20 bases spanning the gap. CDR1 and CDR2 from the germline V gene are SGHTA and FQGNSA. The CDR3 spells CASSTGGGDVGQPQHF. CDR3 DNA sequence: TGTGCCAGCAGCACCGGAGGAGGGGACGTAGGTCAGCCCCAGCATTTT.

The rearrangement joins TRBV19 to TRBJ1-1; D may be TRBD1 (5 bases). This CDR3 has 14 amino acids. V was shortened by 7 bases and J by 4 bases, with 16 bases between the two germline ends. Germline CDR1 is LNHDA and CDR2 is SQIVND (reference sequence). CDR3 coding DNA: TGTGCCAGTATCCGCGGAGGGGTAGGCACTGAAGCTTTCTTT. Translation gives CASIRGGVGTEAFF.

This chain uses TRBV7-9 with TRBJ1-1; 9 positions agree with TRBD1. Germline assignment: CDR1 SEHNR and CDR2 FQNEAQ (reference sequence). CDR3 size: 15 residues. The trim removed 1 base at V and 8 bases at J, leaving 8 bases unmatched. CDR3: CASSLGDRDREEAFF. The CDR3 DNA sequence: TGTGCCAGCAGCTTAGGTGATAGGGACAGGGAGGAAGCTTTCTTT.

The chain uses TRBV11-2 and TRBJ2-1, with 8 bases that match TRBD1. Germline CDR1 and CDR2: SGHAT and FQNNGV. The CDR3 contains 15 residues. J lost 9 bases, V lost 5 bases, and 12 bases had no gene match. CDR3 in amino acids: CASSQLTGGIAEQFF. CDR3 nucleotides: TGTGCCAGCAGCCAACTCACAGGGGGAATCGCTGAGCAGTTCTTC.

The V and J genes are TRBV6-5 and TRBJ1-4, with no clear D. V was cut by 7 bases and J by 4 bases, with 13 bases left in between. CDR1 and CDR2 (germline): MNHEY, SVGAGI. The CDR3 length is 14 residues. In DNA, the CDR3 is TGTGCCAGCAAGAGCCTGAATAGTAATGAAAAACTGTTTTTT. It is translated as CASKSLNSNEKLFF.

The chain has TRBV28 and TRBJ1-1, with TRBD1 identical over 9 bases. CDR1 is MDHEN and CDR2 is SYDVKM in the germline V gene. Germline trimming cut 5 bases from V and 1 base from J; bases unmatched to any gene: 5. This CDR3 contains 15 residues. The CDR3 sequence is CASSGQGQRNTEAFF. The DNA of the CDR3 is TGTGCCAGCAGTGGACAGGGGCAGAGGAACACTGAAGCTTTCTTT.

This chain links TRBV9 with TRBJ2-7; D call uncertain. V was shortened by 0 bases and J by 0 bases, with 16 bases between the two germline ends. This CDR3 is built from 17 residues. CDR1 is SGDLS, CDR2 YYNGEE, per germline. CDR3 sequence reads: CASSVEDTLRPSYEQYV. The CDR3 DNA is TGTGCCAGCAGCGTAGAAGACACTCTCAGGCCCTCCTACGAGCAGTACGTC.

This chain uses TRBV7-2 with TRBJ1-6, with D possibly matching TRBD1 (6 bases). Germline CDR1 and CDR2: SGHTA and FQGNSA. This CDR3 is 16 amino acids long. V lost 3 bases to trimming and J lost 7 bases, with 16 bases between them. In DNA, the CDR3 is TGTGCCAGCAGCTTGTCGGGGACACGGACGAATTCACCCCTCCACTTT. This translates into CASSLSGTRTNSPLHF.

The rearrangement uses TRBV11-2 and TRBJ2-7, with D possibly being TRBD1 (6 bases). V lost 0 bases and J lost 6, with 9 bases in between. The CDR3 contains 13 residues. Germline V CDR1 and CDR2: SGHAT, FQNNGV. CDR3 protein: CASSLEYRAEQYF. The CDR3 nucleotides are TGTGCCAGCAGCTTAGAGTACAGGGCCGAGCAGTACTTC.

This clone is a singleton in its sample. The V call is TRBV6-1, the J call TRBJ1-1, with 9 bases aligning to TRBD1. The CDR3 consists of 14 residues. V trimming: 2 bases; J trimming: 4 bases; junction bases outside the gene matches: 2. Germline CDR1 reads MNHNS; CDR2 reads SASEGT. CDR3 in DNA: TGTGCCAGCAGTGAATCGACAGGGGGCACTGAAGCTTTCTTT. It codes for CASSESTGGTEAFF.

Concerning this clone: Relative to the germline gene, one junction end is altered; a read error may explain this. The DNA of the CDR3 is TGCAGTGCCCCGGATGGAGGGCTCTACAACTTC. Translation gives CSAPDGGLYNF. The chain has TRBV20-1 and TRBJ1-2; D gene ambiguous. Germline V gene sequence: CDR1 DFQATT, CDR2 SNEGSKA (reference sequence). The CDR3 contains 11 residues.

This rearrangement joins TRBV5-4 to TRBJ1-6, with no clear D. V was trimmed by 0 bases and J by 7 bases, leaving 11 bases between them. The V gene's germline CDR1 is SGHNT and CDR2 YYREEE (reference sequence). This CDR3 comprises 15 residues. The chain's CDR3 is CASSLAEGLNSPLHF. The CDR3 DNA sequence: TGTGCCAGCAGCTTGGCGGAGGGTTTGAATTCACCCCTCCACTTT.

The V gene is TRBV6-5, the J gene TRBJ2-3; possible D gene TRBD2, 5 bases. The germline V gene has CDR1 MNHEY and CDR2 SVGAGI. This CDR3 has 14 residues. V dropped 6 bases and J dropped 1 base, with 11 bases sitting between them. The DNA for the CDR3 is TGTGCCAGCAGCCGTAACGGGGGCACAGATACGCAGTATTTT. Encoded protein: CASSRNGGTDTQYF.

The chain has TRBV28 and TRBJ1-1; 10 nucleotides agree with TRBD1. Germline lookup yields CDR1 MDHEN and CDR2 SYDVKM. This CDR3 region has 14 residues. Germline trimming cut 6 bases from V and 4 bases from J; bases unmatched to any gene: 5. The CDR3 sequence: CASRPRTGGTEAFF. CDR3 in DNA: TGTGCCAGCAGACCGCGGACAGGGGGCACTGAAGCTTTCTTT.

The rearrangement links TRBV6-5 to TRBJ2-2; TRBD1 matches 7 bases. This CDR3 has 14 amino acids. Germline V CDR1 and CDR2: MNHEY, SVGAGI. V lost 6 bases to trimming and J lost 5 bases; unmatched junction nucleotides: 6. CDR3 loop: CASRADRATGELFF. The CDR3 DNA reads TGTGCCAGCAGAGCAGACAGGGCGACCGGGGAGCTGTTTTTT.

In its sample, this clone was seen a few times. The chain couples TRBV28 to TRBJ2-5, with TRBD1 matching over 8 bases. This CDR3 region has 13 residues. CDR1 MDHEN and CDR2 SYDVKM come from the germline V gene. Losses at the gene ends were 5 bases for V and 4 bases for J; bases not matched to a gene: 3. CDR3 DNA: TGTGCCAGCAGTCTACAGGGGGTAGAGACCCAGTACTTC. It is translated as CASSLQGVETQYF.

The gene calls are TRBV28 and TRBJ1-5, with a tentative D call TRBD1 (5 bases). Trimming cost V 8 bases and J 0 bases, with 14 bases left between them. The CDR3 is made up of 15 amino acids. CDR1 is MDHEN, CDR2 SYDVKM, per germline. The CDR3 DNA reads as TGTGCCAGCTCCGACAGACTCTTTAGCAATCAGCCCCAGCATTTT. Its protein product is CASSDRLFSNQPQHF.

This sequence joins TRBV6-5 and TRBJ1-1, with 7 bases fitting TRBD1. J gave up 2 bases and V 10 bases, and 4 bases lay outside the gene matches. The CDR3 covers 12 residues. Germline CDR1 MNHEY, CDR2 SVGAGI. The CDR3 DNA is TGTGCCATTCGGACAGGTAACACTGAAGCTTTCTTT. Encoded protein: CAIRTGNTEAFF.

This clone has only one observation. V and J are TRBV18 and TRBJ2-3; 10 bases agree with TRBD2. Germline CDR1 reads KGHSH; CDR2 reads LQKENI. The V gene end was trimmed by 3 bases and the J gene end by 2 bases; junction bases not matched to a gene: 5. This CDR3 has 16 residues. This CDR3 reads CASSPPSGGLTDTQYF. The CDR3 DNA sequence: TGTGCCAGCTCACCCCCTAGCGGGGGCCTCACAGATACGCAGTATTTT.

V and J are TRBV7-9 and TRBJ2-3; 7 bases are a match to TRBD1. This CDR3 has 16 amino acids. V lost 7 bases, J lost 0 bases, and 10 bases stayed unmatched. Germline lookup yields CDR1 SEHNR and CDR2 FQNEAQ (reference sequence). CDR3 residues: CASTFGRGGSTDTQYF. The CDR3 region has the DNA TGTGCCAGCACCTTTGGCCGAGGGGGCAGCACAGATACGCAGTATTTT.

This chain links TRBV12-3 or TRBV12-4 with TRBJ1-1, with D unresolved. Trimming took off 3 bases at V and 1 base at J, with 6 bases between the two ends. CDR3 length: 13 amino acids. The CDR3 reads CASSFGRNTEAFF. Here the CDR3 DNA reads TGTGCCAGCAGTTTTGGCAGGAACACTGAAGCTTTCTTT.

The genes are TRBV10-3 and TRBJ1-2; D is perhaps TRBD1 (6 bases). Germline assignment: CDR1 ENHRY and CDR2 SYGVKD. The CDR3 consists of 15 residues. Between the trimmed V and J ends, which lost 4 bases and 4 bases, there was a span of 16 bases. CDR3 sequence reads: CAISAPGGGGYGYTF. DNA of the CDR3: TGTGCCATCAGTGCCCCGGGAGGGGGAGGCTATGGCTACACCTTC.

The genes are TRBV18 and TRBJ1-4; possible D gene TRBD1, 5 bases. The germline V gene encodes CDR1 KGHSH and CDR2 LQKENI. This CDR3 contains 15 residues. Trimming pared 10 bases from V and 7 bases from J, leaving 22 bases between. DNA for the CDR3: TGTGCCACCCGATCCGGGGGTAGGGAACGTGAAAAACTGTTTTTT. It encodes CATRSGGREREKLFF.

This clone was seen more than once but under ten times. This chain links TRBV28 with TRBJ1-6; 8 bases agree with TRBD1. The CDR3 length is 14 residues. The trim removed 5 bases at V and 9 bases at J, leaving 6 bases unmatched. Germline loops: CDR1 MDHEN, CDR2 SYDVKM. The CDR3, as DNA: TGTGCCAGCAGTGGGGACAGGAAGGGTTCACCCCTCCACTTT. Translation gives CASSGDRKGSPLHF.

This clone was counted a single time. One junction end disagrees with the germline gene, perhaps due to a read error. The chain has TRBV7-7 and TRBJ1-4; D is perhaps TRBD1 (6 bases). The germline CDR1 and CDR2 sequences are SSHAT and FNYEAQ (reference sequence). CDR3 length: 15 residues. The CDR3 DNA follows: TGTGCTAGCAGCCCAGGGGTAGAGACTAATGAAAAACTGTTTTTT. Encoded protein: CASSPGVETNEKLFF.